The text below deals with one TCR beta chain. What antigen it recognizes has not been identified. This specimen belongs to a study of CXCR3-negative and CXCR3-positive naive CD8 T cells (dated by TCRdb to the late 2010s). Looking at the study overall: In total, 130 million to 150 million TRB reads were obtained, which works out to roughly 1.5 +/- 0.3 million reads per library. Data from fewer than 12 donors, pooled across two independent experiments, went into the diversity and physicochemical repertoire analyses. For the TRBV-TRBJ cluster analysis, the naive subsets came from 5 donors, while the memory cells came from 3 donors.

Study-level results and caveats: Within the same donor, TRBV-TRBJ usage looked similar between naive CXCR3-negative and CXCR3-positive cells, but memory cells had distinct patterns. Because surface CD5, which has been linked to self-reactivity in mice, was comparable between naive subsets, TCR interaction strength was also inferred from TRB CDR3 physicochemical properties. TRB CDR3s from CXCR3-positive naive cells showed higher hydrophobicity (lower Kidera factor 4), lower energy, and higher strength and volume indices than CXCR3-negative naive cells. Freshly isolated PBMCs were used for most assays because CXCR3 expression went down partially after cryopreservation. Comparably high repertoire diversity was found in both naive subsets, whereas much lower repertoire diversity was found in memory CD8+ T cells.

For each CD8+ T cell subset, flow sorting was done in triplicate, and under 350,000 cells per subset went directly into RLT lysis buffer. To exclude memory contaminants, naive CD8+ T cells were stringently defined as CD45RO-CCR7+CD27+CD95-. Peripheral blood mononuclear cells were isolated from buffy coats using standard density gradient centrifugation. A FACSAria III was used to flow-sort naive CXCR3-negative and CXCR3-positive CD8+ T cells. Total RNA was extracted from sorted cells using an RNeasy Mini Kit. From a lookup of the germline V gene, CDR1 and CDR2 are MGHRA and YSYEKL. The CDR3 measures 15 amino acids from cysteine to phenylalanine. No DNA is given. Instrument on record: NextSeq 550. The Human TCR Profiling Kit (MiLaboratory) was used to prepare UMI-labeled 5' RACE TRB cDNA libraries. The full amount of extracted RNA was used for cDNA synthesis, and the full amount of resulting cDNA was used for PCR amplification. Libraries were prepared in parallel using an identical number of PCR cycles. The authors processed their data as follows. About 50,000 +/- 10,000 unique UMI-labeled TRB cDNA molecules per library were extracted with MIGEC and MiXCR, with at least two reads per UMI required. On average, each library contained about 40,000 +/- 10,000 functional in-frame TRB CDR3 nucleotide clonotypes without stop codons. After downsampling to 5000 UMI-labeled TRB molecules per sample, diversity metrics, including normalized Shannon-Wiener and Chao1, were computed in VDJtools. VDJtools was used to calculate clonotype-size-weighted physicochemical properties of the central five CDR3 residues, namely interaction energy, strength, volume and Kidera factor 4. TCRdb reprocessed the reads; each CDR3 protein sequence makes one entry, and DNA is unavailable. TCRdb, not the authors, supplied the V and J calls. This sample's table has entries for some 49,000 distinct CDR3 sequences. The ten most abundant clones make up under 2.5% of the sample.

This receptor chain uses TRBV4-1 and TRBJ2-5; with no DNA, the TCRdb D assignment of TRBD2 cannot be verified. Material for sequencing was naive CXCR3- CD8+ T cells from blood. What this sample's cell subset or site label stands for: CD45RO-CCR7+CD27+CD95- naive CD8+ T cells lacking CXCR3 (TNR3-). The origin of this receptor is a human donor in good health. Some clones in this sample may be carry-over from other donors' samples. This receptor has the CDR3 CASSQDLGAGETQYF.